The 8 T cell receptor beta chains below were found in one sample sequenced in a study of long-term antiretroviral therapy in people with HIV. Run at survey level, the immunoSEQ assay was version v3.0. Assay used: immunoSEQ multiplex PCR; TCRdb lists only in-frame clones, some missing. This sample has about 25,000 clones, with 80% to 95% found just once. Sequences were derived from unsorted PBMCs, sampled 7.6 years after starting antiretroviral therapy. The receptors shown here come from a woman between 40 and 55 years old with HIV.

This clone occurred a few times. V is TRBV7-2 and J is TRBJ1-2; the D gene is possibly TRBD1 (6 bases). Per the germline V gene, CDR1 is SGHTA and CDR2 is FQGNSA. The V and J ends lost 1 base and 6 bases respectively, with 21 bases between them. CDR3 length: 17 residues. The chain's CDR3 is CASSLDQGQGRWNGYTF. CDR3 nucleotide sequence: TGTGCCAGCAGCTTAGATCAGGGGCAGGGACGATGGAATGGCTACACCTTC.

The rearrangement joins TRBV27 to TRBJ2-5; D is perhaps TRBD2 (6 bases). The CDR3 extends over 15 amino acids. V gave up 1 base and J gave up 4 bases, with 13 bases separating them. From germline, CDR1 is MNHEY and CDR2 SMNVEV (reference sequence). The CDR3 region is CASSLFPGDGETQYF. For the CDR3, the DNA is TGTGCCAGCAGTTTATTCCCGGGAGACGGAGAGACCCAGTACTTC.

V and J are TRBV29-1 and TRBJ1-2, with TRBD1 identical over 9 bases. The V gene end was trimmed by 7 bases and the J gene end by 7 bases; junction bases not matched to a gene: 10. The CDR3 covers 13 residues. Germline V gene lookup returns CDR1 SQVTM and CDR2 ANQGSEA. In DNA form, the CDR3 reads TGCAGCGACGGAAGACAGGGGGGTTCTGGCTACACCTTC. It yields the protein CSDGRQGGSGYTF.

The gene calls are TRBV30 and TRBJ1-5; no clear D gene. Germline V gives CDR1 GTSNPN, CDR2 SVGIG (reference sequence). The ends were cut back, 0 bases at V and 5 bases at J, with 8 bases in the middle. The CDR3 covers 13 residues. In nucleotides, the CDR3 is TGTGCCTGGAGTGTCGGAGCTTATCAGCCCCAGCATTTT. It specifies CAWSVGAYQPQHF.

The V call is TRBV11-2, the J call TRBJ1-1, with D maybe TRBD1 (5 bases). V lost 3 bases, J lost 8 bases, and 10 bases lay in between. Germline V gives CDR1 SGHAT, CDR2 FQNNGV. CDR3 length: 12 amino acids. CDR3 sequence reads: CASSFRGDEAFF. The DNA for the CDR3 is TGTGCCAGCAGCTTTCGAGGGGACGAAGCTTTCTTT.

The rearrangement links TRBV4-3 to TRBJ2-1, with D possibly called TRBD1 or TRBD2 (5 bases each). From germline, CDR1 is LGHNA and CDR2 YSLEER. V was shortened by 5 bases and J by 15 bases, with 23 bases between the two germline ends. The CDR3 sequence is 14 residues long. In DNA form, the CDR3 reads TGCGCCAGCAGCGACACCAACCTCGGGGCCAATACGTTCTTC. This translates into CASSDTNLGANTFF.

The chain links TRBV19 to TRBJ2-3, with D possibly called TRBD1 or TRBD2 (5 bases each). CDR1 is LNHDA and CDR2 is SQIVND in the germline V gene (reference sequence). Trimming stripped 3 bases from V and 2 bases from J, with 15 bases between. There are 16 residues in the CDR3. CDR3 amino acids: CASSIKRGVNTDTQYF. The CDR3 nucleotides read TGTGCCAGTAGTATCAAGAGAGGGGTGAACACAGATACGCAGTATTTT.

The chain couples TRBV15 to TRBJ1-2; D ambiguous. CDR3 size: 15 residues. CDR1 LNHNV and CDR2 YYDKDF come from the germline V gene (reference sequence). V was cut by 3 bases and J by 4 bases, with 15 bases left in between. In DNA, the CDR3 is TGTGCCACCAGCAGGCCAGAACTTAAGGGCTATGGCTACACCTTC. This encodes CATSRPELKGYGYTF. The full variable domain, rest sourced from reference TRBV15 and TRBJ1-2, is DAMVIQNPRYQVTQFGKPVTLSCSQTLNHNVMYWYQQKSSQAPKLLFHYYDKDFNNEADTPDNFQSRRPNTSFCFLDIRSPGLGDTAMYLCATSRPELKGYGYTFGSGTRLTVV.